A selection of T cell receptor beta chains follows, all from one sample in a study of blood T cell repertoires in COVID-19. Sequencing used immunoSEQ multiplex PCR; TCRdb keeps in-frame clones, though not all of them. The table has roughly 180,000 clones, 87% seen once. The sequencing input was PBMCs or T cells enriched from blood (not recorded which). These receptors all come from a woman aged 25 to 39 who had recovered from COVID-19. Both conserved end residues are part of each CDR3. D genes are given only for firm matches. Expanded clones get a size class; other rows say once, few or many, or leave the size out.

d_gene	v_gene	len	j_gene	abundance	CDR3nt	CDR3aa
TRBD1	TRBV25-1	16	TRBJ1-2	.	TGTGCCAGCAGTCCCCGGGACAGGGGGCGTTCGGATGGCTACACCTTC	CASSPRDRGRSDGYTF
TRBD1	TRBV7-8	14	TRBJ1-1	.	TGTGCCAGCAGCGGCGCAGCGACAGGGCCATTGAGTTTCTTT	CASSGAATGPLSFF
.	TRBV5-5	13	TRBJ1-6	.	TGTGCCAGCAGCTTTGATACGGGTTCACCCCTCCACTTT	CASSFDTGSPLHF
.	TRBV11-3	13	TRBJ2-5	.	TGTGCCAGCAGCCCCGGGTCAAGAGAGACCCAGTACTTC	CASSPGSRETQYF
.	TRBV19	16	TRBJ2-7	.	TGTGCCAGTGCCGGTTATGACACCATCCACAACTACGAGCAGTACTTC	CASAGYDTIHNYEQYF
.	TRBV7-9	17	TRBJ1-2	.	TGTGCCAGCAGCCCCCTTCGGTGGGGCGACGGCCACTATGGCTACACCTTC	CASSPLRWGDGHYGYTF
.	TRBV27	16	TRBJ1-2	.	TGTGCCAGCTGGGGTCATCAGGGTCGGGTGGACTATGGCTACACCTTC	CASWGHQGRVDYGYTF
.	TRBV7-2	15	TRBJ2-7	.	TGTGCCAGCACCGGGGGGGGACAGCCGTCCTACGAGCAGTACTTC	CASTGGGQPSYEQYF
.	TRBV12-3/TRBV12-4	12	TRBJ1-2	.	TGTGCCAGCAGTTTGATAGGGGATGGCTACACCTTC	CASSLIGDGYTF
TRBD1	TRBV2	15	TRBJ1-1	.	TGTGCCAGCGGACGGGACAGGGGGATTAACACTGAAGCTTTCTTT	CASGRDRGINTEAFF
TRBD2	TRBV2	15	TRBJ2-3	.	TGTGCCAGCAGGAAAAGCGGGGGGGCCGGAGATACGCAGTATTTT	CASRKSGGAGDTQYF
TRBD2	TRBV15	15	TRBJ2-3	.	TGTGCCACCAGCAGAGATAAACTAGCGGCAGATACGCAGTATTTT	CATSRDKLAADTQYF
.	TRBV12-5	13	TRBJ1-1	.	TGTGCTAGTGGTACCCCAGGGGCCACTGAAGCTTTCTTT	CASGTPGATEAFF
TRBD2	TRBV9	13	TRBJ2-7	.	TGTGCCAGCAGCCCCCGGGACTACTACGAGCAGTACTTC	CASSPRDYYEQYF
TRBD1	TRBV18	16	TRBJ1-4	.	TGTGCCAGCTCAAAGATACGAGGGGGCGAGTATGAAAAACTGTTTTTT	CASSKIRGGEYEKLFF
.	TRBV11-2	14	TRBJ2-3	.	TGTGCCAGCAGCTTACCCCCAGGCACAGATACGCAGTATTTT	CASSLPPGTDTQYF
.	TRBV7-2	13	TRBJ2-4	.	TGTGCCAGCAGCTTATCGGCTTCGGGCATTCAGTACTTC	CASSLSASGIQYF
TRBD1	TRBV24-1	16	TRBJ2-5	.	TGTGCCACCAGTGATGATCATAGGACAGGCCAAGAGACCCAGTACTTC	CATSDDHRTGQETQYF
TRBD1	TRBV6-4	14	TRBJ2-5	once	TGTGCCAGCAGTTCACGGGACAGCCAAGAGACCCAGTACTTC	CASSSRDSQETQYF
.	TRBV2	15	TRBJ1-2	.	TGTGCCAGCAGAAAACGAGACGGAGATTTCTATGGCTACACCTTC	CASRKRDGDFYGYTF
.	TRBV7-2	17	TRBJ1-1	once	TGTGCCAGCAGCTTAGTGTATTTAATCAGGGAGAACACTGAAGCTTTCTTT	CASSLVYLIRENTEAFF
.	TRBV4-1	13	TRBJ1-1	.	TGCGCCAGCAGCCAATGGGGGGGACTCGAAGCTTTCTTT	CASSQWGGLEAFF
TRBD1	TRBV5-1	15	TRBJ2-4	.	TGCGCCAGCCGACAGGGAAATTTAGCCAAAAACATTCAGTACTTC	CASRQGNLAKNIQYF
TRBD2	TRBV4-1	17	TRBJ2-3	.	TGCGCCAGCAGCCAAGAGGGGCTAGGACGGGGGGCAGATACGCAGTATTTT	CASSQEGLGRGADTQYF
.	TRBV7-9	15	TRBJ2-5	.	TGTGCCAGCAGCCCTACGGGAAGCAAAGAAGAGACCCAGTACTTC	CASSPTGSKEETQYF
TRBD1	TRBV30	11	TRBJ1-2	.	TGTGCCTGGGCCACAGGGGCTGGCTACACCTTC	CAWATGAGYTF
.	TRBV6-5	14	TRBJ2-5	.	TGTGCCAGCTCGTCGGGATCCACGGGGGAGACCCAGTACTTC	CASSSGSTGETQYF
TRBD2	TRBV4-3	16	TRBJ2-3	.	TGCGCCAGCAGCCAAGGTAGCGGGGCCGGCACAGATACGCAGTATTTT	CASSQGSGAGTDTQYF
.	TRBV19	16	TRBJ1-6	.	TGTGCCAGTAGTATCGTACTCTCTACATCTAGTTCACCCCTCCACTTT	CASSIVLSTSSSPLHF